This T cell receptor (beta chain) was sequenced for a study of T cells in Graves' hyperthyroidism and ophthalmopathy. General observations from the study: Peripheral blood also featured most of the thyroid clonotypes expanded above 0.001.

The table lists this clonotype with many counts. The antigen is unknown. Exclusion of a patient resulted from uncontrolled infection, other autoimmune disease, pregnancy or lactation. Fresh peripheral blood, 8 to 10 ml, was the source of the PBMCs. V was clipped by 5 bases and J by 3 bases, with 14 bases between them. Germline V gene lookup returns CDR1 SGHTA and CDR2 FQGNSA. CDR3 length: 14 amino acids. TCR beta CDR3 regions were amplified from RNA. HTBI primers were the set used in a first-round RT-PCR of the TCR CDR3. Each CDR3 protein is one row after TCRdb ran MiXCR on the multiplex PCR reads. Of around 540,000 distinct CDR3 sequences in the sample, about 15% were seen once.

The chain recombines TRBV7-2 with TRBJ2-7; D gene ambiguous. This TCR came from a woman younger than 45 with Graves' ophthalmopathy. The specimen sequenced was blood. CDR3 loop: CASSPQTLGYEQYF. CDR3 sequence (DNA): TGTGCCAGCAGCCCCCAGACGTTAGGCTACGAGCAGTACTTC. Supplemented by reference TRBV7-2 and TRBJ2-7, the full variable domain reads GAGVSQSPSNKVTEKGKDVELRCDPISGHTALYWYRQSLGQGLEFLIYFQGNSAPDKSGLPSDRFSAERTGGSVSTLTIQRTQQEDSAVYLCASSPQTLGYEQYFGPGTRLTVT.